This TCR beta chain was documented in a study of spatial heterogeneity in lung cancer. Study context: The average count in raw reads for each unique TCR and UMI combination exceeded 9.5 appearances. Study-level findings and limits: Detection of ubiquitous tumor TCRs in blood was higher at resection than follow-up.

One entry per CDR3 protein, called by TCRdb with MiXCR from the 5' RACE reads. This sample has approximately 40,000 distinct CDR3 sequences, with around 5.2% found just once. This clonotype was recorded at least ten times. Its antigen remains unknown. Specified time point: sample taken at primary tumor resection. Extraction of whole RNA from tumor, nontumor lung or frozen PBMC preceded unsorted sequencing. Here the sequenced sample was PBMCs, taken at surgery. This TCR was sampled from a female donor with early-stage non-small cell lung cancer.

CDR3 residues: CASSPGLSYEQYF. DNA of the CDR3: TGTGCCAGCAGCCCGGGACTCTCCTACGAGCAGTACTTC. The chain joins TRBV7-8 to TRBJ2-7; D is perhaps TRBD2 (6 bases). CDR3 length: 13 amino acids. The germline V and J ends were trimmed by 5 bases and 0 bases, with 8 bases remaining between them. CDR1 and CDR2 (germline): SGHVS, FQNEAQ.